Given below is one T cell receptor (beta chain) in context. The CDR3 has 15 residues. Trimming stripped 6 bases from V and 0 bases from J, with 12 bases between. Germline CDR1 SGHTA, CDR2 FQGNSA. Original handling: Reference gene primer amplification in the assay estimated nucleated cell counts. Profiled with immunoSEQ multiplex PCR; TCRdb holds only in-frame clones, not every one. From that table come the V and J calls and clone size; the DNA was used to work out D and trimming. The repertoire holds some 220,000 clones, 70% to 85% seen once, with approximately 10% in the top ten. The data belong to a study of blood T cell repertoires in COVID-19.

The chain couples TRBV7-2 to TRBJ2-1, with D tentatively TRBD2 (6 bases). This sequence was found in a man in his forties or fifties with active or convalescent COVID-19. Material for sequencing was peripheral blood. The CDR3 is CASRDSGSSYNEQFF. CDR3 bases: TGTGCCAGCAGGGATAGCGGAAGCTCCTACAATGAGCAGTTCTTC.